This TCR beta chain emerged from a study of T cells after yellow fever vaccination. The table lists this clonotype with a few counts. TCRdb itself ran the 5' RACE reads through MiXCR, one entry per CDR3 protein. The table has about 300,000 distinct CDR3 sequences, roughly 6.8% seen once. The trim removed 5 bases at V and 8 bases at J, leaving 11 bases unmatched. Germline CDR1 SGHTA, CDR2 FQGNSA. The CDR3 extends over 15 amino acids. This TCR was recovered from a man aged 18 to 35 who received the YFV17D yellow fever vaccine. The source was PBMCs, collected around 45 days after the first yellow fever vaccination. This sequence joins TRBV7-2 and TRBJ2-1, with 8 bases identical to TRBD2. Written as DNA, the CDR3 is TGTGCCAGCAGCGGAGCCGGGACTAGTAGGTATGAGCAGTTCTTC. It specifies CASSGAGTSRYEQFF.